This TCR beta chain was sequenced for a study of blood T cells in healthy people across ages. For the study at large: For every two T cells, template switching captured about one barcoded beta molecule.

The use of a sample-barcoded 5' primer and a J-beta primer mix characterized a second PCR of roughly 7 to 12 cycles. Using its own MiXCR run on the 5' RACE reads, TCRdb lists one record per CDR3 protein. The sample yields about 1.8 million distinct CDR3 sequences, just under 50% seen once. CDR1 and CDR2 from the germline V gene are MNHEY and SVGEGT. The trim removed 6 bases at V and 4 bases at J, leaving 5 bases unmatched. The CDR3 consists of 15 residues. The chain couples TRBV6-2 or TRBV6-3 to TRBJ2-5, with 13 nucleotides matching TRBD2. This TCR came from a woman aged 40 to 50 in good health. The sequencing sample was made of blood. The CDR3: CASRRRLAGGETQYF. The CDR3 region has the DNA TGTGCCAGCAGACGGAGACTAGCGGGAGGAGAGACCCAGTACTTC.